This T cell receptor beta chain was recorded in a study of T cells in Graves' hyperthyroidism and ophthalmopathy. Study summary: Peripheral blood was acquired at first diagnosis, ahead of any therapy whatsoever.

Trimming left V 5 bases short and J 5 bases short, with 15 bases between. The CDR3 has 14 amino acids. Germline CDR1 SGHTA, CDR2 FQGNSA. For Graves' hyperthyroidism to be stable, ophthalmopathy could not progress within 18 months. Patients were excluded for uncontrolled infection, other autoimmune disease, pregnancy or lactation. RNA transcripts provided the source from which TCR beta CDR3 regions were amplified. The TCR CDR3 was amplified in a first-round RT-PCR using the HTBI primer set. TCRdb reanalysed the multiplex PCR reads using MiXCR and keeps one entry per CDR3 protein. The data show 700,000 to 850,000 distinct CDR3 sequences, under 45% seen once. This clonotype was recorded at least ten times.

Sequencing was carried out using blood. This receptor was obtained from a woman aged 40 to 50 with Graves' hyperthyroidism. This chain joins TRBV7-2 and TRBJ2-5; no clear D. CDR3 loop: CASSPQRLGETQYF. In DNA form, the CDR3 reads TGTGCCAGCAGCCCGCAGCGTCTAGGGGAGACCCAGTACTTC.